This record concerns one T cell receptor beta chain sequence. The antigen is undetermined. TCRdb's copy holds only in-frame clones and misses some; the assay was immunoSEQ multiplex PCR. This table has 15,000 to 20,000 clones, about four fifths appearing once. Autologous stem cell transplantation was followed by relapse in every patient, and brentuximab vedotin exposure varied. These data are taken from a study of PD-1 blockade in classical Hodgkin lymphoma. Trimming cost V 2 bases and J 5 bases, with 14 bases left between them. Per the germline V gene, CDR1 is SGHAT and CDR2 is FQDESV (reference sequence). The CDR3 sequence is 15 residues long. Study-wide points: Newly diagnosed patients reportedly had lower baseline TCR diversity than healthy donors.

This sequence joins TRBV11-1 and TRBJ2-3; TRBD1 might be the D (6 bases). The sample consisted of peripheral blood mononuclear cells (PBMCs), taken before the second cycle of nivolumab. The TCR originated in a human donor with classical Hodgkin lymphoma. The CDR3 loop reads CASSLSGQGLDTQYF. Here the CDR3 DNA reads TGTGCCAGCAGCTTATCGGGGCAGGGGTTAGATACGCAGTATTTT.